What follows is one T cell receptor (beta chain) and its context. The antigen is not known. These data come from a study of cytomegalovirus exposure and HLA in healthy donors. Study overall: The 120 or so validation repertoires were reported in a later analysis to have been generated on the same platform as the roughly 630 first-cohort repertoires.

General study points: Published work reported that the classifier diagnosed cytomegalovirus status with high specificity and sensitivity. The tendency of first-cohort TCR clusters to co-occur in the 120 or so validation repertoires was identified by a subsequent analysis.

The CDR3 extends over 15 amino acids. From germline, CDR1 is SGHVS and CDR2 FQNEAQ. V lost 2 bases and J lost 5; bases outside the gene matches: 5. Sequencing was performed with immunoSEQ multiplex PCR; in TCRdb, only in-frame clones are kept and a portion is missing. Of about 180,000 clones in the sample, about 85% are singletons; the top ten hold approximately 15%. The J gene is TRBJ1-2, the V gene TRBV7-8; 10 bases match TRBD1. This TCR was recovered from a man aged 18 to 30 in good health and CMV-seropositive. Sequencing input: PBMCs. CDR3: CASSLSPGQGYGYTF. In DNA form, the CDR3 reads TGTGCCAGCAGCTTAAGTCCGGGACAGGGGTATGGCTACACCTTC.